This T cell receptor beta chain appears in the sequencing data of a study of radiotherapy plus CTLA-4 blockade in lung cancer. Points from the study as a whole: Peripheral blood showed expansion of tumor-derived TCR clones after radiotherapy and ipilimumab. Strongest reported response predictors: early blood clone changes and post-radiation interferon-beta.

Remarks on this clone: Its antigen is unknown.

Generated by immunoSEQ multiplex PCR, the TCRdb table keeps only in-frame clones and is missing some. The table has 90,000 to 95,000 clones, 83% seen once. Germline loops: CDR1 MNHEY, CDR2 SVGAGI. The CDR3 consists of 13 residues. The V gene lost 7 bases and the J gene lost 2 bases, with 11 bases spanning the gap. The clonotype originates from a human donor with non-small cell lung cancer who had stable disease on radiotherapy plus ipilimumab. The material sequenced was peripheral blood, taken from a patient treated with radiotherapy plus ipilimumab. The genes are TRBV6-5 and TRBJ2-5; a possible D gene is TRBD2 (5 bases). CDR3 region: CASTPSGQETQYF. DNA of the CDR3: TGTGCCAGCACCCCCAGCGGACAAGAGACCCAGTACTTC.